This T cell receptor (beta chain) was recorded in a study of cytomegalovirus exposure and HLA in healthy donors. The PCR employed 60 Vbeta primers together with 13 Jbeta primers. Libraries were prepared by immunoSEQ multiplex PCR; TCRdb keeps only in-frame clonotypes and omits some of them. The profile shows some 180,000 clones, 79% of them singletons. Losses at the gene ends were 0 bases for V and 10 bases for J; bases not matched to a gene: 10. The CDR3 has 15 residues. Germline assignment: CDR1 SQVTM and CDR2 ANQGSEA. Study-wide results and limits: Some V segments (TRBV6-2 and TRBV6-3 among them) were excluded as indistinguishable. After further analysis at a later stage, around 17,000 TCR beta sequences were associated with HLA alleles at 0.05 false discovery rate. Prediction of most subjects' HLA-A and HLA-B alleles by TCR beta sequences was reportedly accurate. The study recorded 150 to 200 TCR beta chains that were cytomegalovirus-associated.

A remark on this clone: The antigen is unknown.

The V call is TRBV29-1, the J call TRBJ2-1; 9 bases align to TRBD2. Sample: PBMCs. This receptor was identified in a woman aged 25 to 45 in good health and CMV-seropositive. The CDR3 loop is CSVEEGGTSPREQFF. In DNA form, the CDR3 reads TGCAGCGTTGAAGAGGGTGGGACTAGCCCGAGGGAGCAGTTCTTC.